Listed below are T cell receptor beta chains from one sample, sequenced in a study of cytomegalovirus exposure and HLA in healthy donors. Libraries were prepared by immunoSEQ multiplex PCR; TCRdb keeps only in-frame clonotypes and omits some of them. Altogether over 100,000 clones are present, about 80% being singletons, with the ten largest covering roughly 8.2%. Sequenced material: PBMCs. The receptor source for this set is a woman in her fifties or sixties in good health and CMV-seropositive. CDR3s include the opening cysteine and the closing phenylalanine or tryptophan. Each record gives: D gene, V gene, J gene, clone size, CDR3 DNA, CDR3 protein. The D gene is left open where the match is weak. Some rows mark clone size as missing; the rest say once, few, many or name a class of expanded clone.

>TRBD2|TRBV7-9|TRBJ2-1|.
TGTTCCAGCAGCCCACTAGGACTAGCGGGATTTAATGAGCAGTTCTTC
CSSSPLGLAGFNEQFF
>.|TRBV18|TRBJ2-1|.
TGTGCCAGCTCACGGGCAGGGGAAGAAGGTGAGCAGTTCTTC
CASSRAGEEGEQFF
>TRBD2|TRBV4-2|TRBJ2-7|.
TGTGCCAGCAGCCTCATTCCCGGGACTACCTACGAGCAGTACTTC
CASSLIPGTTYEQYF
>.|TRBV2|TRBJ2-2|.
TGTGCCAGCAGCGGGGGGCGGGGGCGCACCGGGGAGCTGTTTTTT
CASSGGRGRTGELFF
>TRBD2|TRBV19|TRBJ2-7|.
TGTGCCAGTAGATTGACTAGCGGAATCTACGAGCAGTACTTC
CASRLTSGIYEQYF
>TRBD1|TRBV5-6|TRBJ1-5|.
TGTGCCAGCAGCCGAGACAGGGTAGCAACCCAGCATTTT
CASSRDRVATQHF
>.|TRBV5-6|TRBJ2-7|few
TGTGCCAGCAGCTTGGCTAGCGACTACGAGCAGTACTTC
CASSLASDYEQYF
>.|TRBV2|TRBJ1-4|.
TGTGCCAGCCGACAGGAAACTAATGAAAAACTGTTTTTT
CASRQETNEKLFF
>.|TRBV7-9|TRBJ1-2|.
TGTGCCAGCAGCCCGGAGGCAATCTATGGCTACACCTTC
CASSPEAIYGYTF
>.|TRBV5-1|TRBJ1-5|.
TGCGCCAGCAGCCCCTGGGGGGGAGGCAATCAGCCCCAGCATTTT
CASSPWGGGNQPQHF
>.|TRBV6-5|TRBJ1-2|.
TGTGCCAGCACAGGACAGAGTGGCTACACCTTC
CASTGQSGYTF
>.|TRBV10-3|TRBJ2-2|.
TGTGCCACCCGGAACGGGGCCGGGGAGCTGTTTTTT
CATRNGAGELFF
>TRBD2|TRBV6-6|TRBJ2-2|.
TGTGCCAGCAGTTACTCTAGCGGGGCCACCGGGGAGCTGTTTTTT
CASSYSSGATGELFF
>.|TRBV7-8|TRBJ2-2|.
TGTGCCAGCAGCTTAATGGGTGGGGCGGATGGCGGGGAGCTGTTTTTT
CASSLMGGADGGELFF
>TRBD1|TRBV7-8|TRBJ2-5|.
TGTGCCAGCAGCTCCAAGACAGGGCAGGGAGAGACCCAGTACTTC
CASSSKTGQGETQYF
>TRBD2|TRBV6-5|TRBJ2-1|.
TGTGCCAGCAGCTTTTTAGCGGGAGAAGGGTATGAGCAGTTCTTC
CASSFLAGEGYEQFF
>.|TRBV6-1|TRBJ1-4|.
TGTGCCAGCAGTGGGACCGGGACCCCCCTAGGGGGTGAAAAACTGTTTTTT
CASSGTGTPLGGEKLFF
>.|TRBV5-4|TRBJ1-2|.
TGTGCCAGCAGGCGGTTCGGGACAAGATATGGCTACACCTTC
CASRRFGTRYGYTF
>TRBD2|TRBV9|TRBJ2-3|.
TGTGCCAGCAGCCTCGGGACTAGCGGGGGTGCGGATACGCAGTATTTT
CASSLGTSGGADTQYF
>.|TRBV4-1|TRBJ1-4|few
TGCGCCAGCAGCCCTCTTCGGGATCTGGCAAAACTGTTTTTT
CASSPLRDLAKLFF
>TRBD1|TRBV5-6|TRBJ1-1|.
TGTGCCAGCAGCTTGGTGGGACAGGGGTCAACTGAAGCTTTCTTT
CASSLVGQGSTEAFF
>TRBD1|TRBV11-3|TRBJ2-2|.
TGTGCCAGCAGCCGCAGGGGGCCTCGGACCGGGGAGCTGTTTTTT
CASSRRGPRTGELFF
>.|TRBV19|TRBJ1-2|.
TGTGCCAGTAGTACCTCGGACAGCTTCTCGGGTGGCTACACCTTC
CASSTSDSFSGGYTF
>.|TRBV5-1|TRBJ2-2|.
TGCGCCAGCAGCCGGGGGGCGCAGACCGGGGAGCTGTTTTTT
CASSRGAQTGELFF
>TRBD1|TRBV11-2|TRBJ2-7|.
TGTGCCAGCAGCTTAGATAGGGCCGGGACAGGGTTTAACGAGCAGTACTTC
CASSLDRAGTGFNEQYF
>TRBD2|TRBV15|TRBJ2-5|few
TGTGCCACCAGCAGAGATCTCGGGGCGGGAGAGGGGACCCAGTACTTC
CATSRDLGAGEGTQYF
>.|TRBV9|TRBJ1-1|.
TGTGCCAGCAGCGTAGGTCCCGGGTGGGCTGAAGCTTTCTTT
CASSVGPGWAEAFF
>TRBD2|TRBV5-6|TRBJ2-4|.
TGTGCCAGCAGCTTGGGACTAGCGGGAGGAGGGTGGGCCAAAAACAGTCAGTACTTC
CASSLGLAGGGWAKNSQYF
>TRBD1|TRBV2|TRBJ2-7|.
TGTGCCAGCAGGCCAGGGGGAACCTACGAGCAGTACTTC
CASRPGGTYEQYF
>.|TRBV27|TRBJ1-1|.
TGTGCCAGCAGTTTATCGACGGGGGGGAACACTGAAGCTTTCTTT
CASSLSTGGNTEAFF
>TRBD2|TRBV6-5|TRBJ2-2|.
TGTGCCAGCAGACAGACTAGCCTGGGCCCCGGGGAGCTGTTTTTT
CASRQTSLGPGELFF
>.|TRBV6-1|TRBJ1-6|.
TGTGCCAGCAGTGAATTGGCAGGGGCTTTGCCACCCCTCCACTTT
CASSELAGALPPLHF
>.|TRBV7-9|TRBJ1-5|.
TGTGCCAGCAGCCCCGGCACAGGTTATACTTGGAATCAGCCCCAGCATTTT
CASSPGTGYTWNQPQHF
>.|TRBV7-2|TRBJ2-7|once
TGTGCCAGCAGCTTAGCCGGGACACCGTACGAGCAGTACTTC
CASSLAGTPYEQYF
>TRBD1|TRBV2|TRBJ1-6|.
TGTGCCAGCAGTGCACAGGGGCTTTCACCCCTCCACTTT
CASSAQGLSPLHF
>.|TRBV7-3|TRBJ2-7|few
TGTGCCAGCAGCTTAGTCGGGGGCTACGAGCAGTACTTC
CASSLVGGYEQYF
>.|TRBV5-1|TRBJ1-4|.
TGCGCCAGCAGCTTGGATACGGGCGGGGGTGAAAAACTGTTTTTT
CASSLDTGGGEKLFF
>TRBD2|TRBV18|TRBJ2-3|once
TGTGCCAGCTCACCGGGGACTAACACAGATACGCAGTATTTT
CASSPGTNTDTQYF
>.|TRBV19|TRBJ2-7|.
TGTGCCAGTAGTATCGGCCAGGTGGACGAGCAGTACTTC
CASSIGQVDEQYF
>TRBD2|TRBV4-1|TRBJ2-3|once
TGCGCCAGCAGCCTTCCCCAACTAGCGGGAGTGACAGATACGCAGTATTTT
CASSLPQLAGVTDTQYF
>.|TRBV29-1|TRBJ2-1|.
TGCAGCGTTGATTACGTGGCGGGGTCCTACAATGAGCAGTTCTTC
CSVDYVAGSYNEQFF
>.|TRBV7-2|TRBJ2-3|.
TGTGCCAGCAGCTTAGATATTTCGGGAGTTGCAGATACGCAGTATTTT
CASSLDISGVADTQYF
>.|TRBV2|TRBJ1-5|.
TGTGCCAGCAGAGAAGGGACAATTAGCAATCAGCCCCAGCATTTT
CASREGTISNQPQHF
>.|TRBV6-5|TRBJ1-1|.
TGTGCCAGCAGTAGGGACATTGAGTGGACTGAAGCTTTCTTT
CASSRDIEWTEAFF
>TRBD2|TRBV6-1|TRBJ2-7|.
TGTGCCAGCAGTGAAGTTTCAGCGGGGTTTATGAAGCAGTACTTC
CASSEVSAGFMKQYF
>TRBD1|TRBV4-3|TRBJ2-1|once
TGCGCCAGCAGCCAAGATCTTGCACAGGGGGCCTACAATGAGCAGTTCTTC
CASSQDLAQGAYNEQFF
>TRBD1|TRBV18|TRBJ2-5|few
TGTGCCAGCTCACCGGACAGGTTTCAAGAGACCCAGTACTTC
CASSPDRFQETQYF
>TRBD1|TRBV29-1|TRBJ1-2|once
TGCAGCGTTGGGACAGGCCTAAACTATGGCTACACCTTC
CSVGTGLNYGYTF
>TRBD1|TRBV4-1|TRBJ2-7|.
TGCGCCAGCAGCCAAGCGATGAGAGGACAGGGTCCCTACGAGCAGTACTTC
CASSQAMRGQGPYEQYF
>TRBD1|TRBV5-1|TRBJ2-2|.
TGCGCCAGCAGCTCGGGACAGGGGGAAACCGGGGAGCTGTTTTTT
CASSSGQGETGELFF
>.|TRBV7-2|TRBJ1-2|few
TGTGCCAGCAGCCCCCGGGCTGTGGAGGGCTATGGCTACACCTTC
CASSPRAVEGYGYTF
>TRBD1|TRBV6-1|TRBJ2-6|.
TGTGCCAGCAGTGAAGCGTGGCGGACAGGGCTCTCTGGGGCCAACGTCCTGACTTTC
CASSEAWRTGLSGANVLTF